Sequencing of this T cell receptor beta chain was carried out in a study of shared clonotypes between healthy human individuals. Across the whole study: Plates per donor: three CD4 naive, three CD4 memory, two CD8 naive, one CD8 memory.

Here immunoSEQ multiplex PCR was the method, and the copy in TCRdb shows in-frame clones only, minus some. The table records millions of clones, just over 90% of them present only once. The CDR3 is made up of 13 amino acids. The ends were cut back, 5 bases at V and 4 bases at J, with 11 bases in the middle. In germline, CDR1 is SGHTA, CDR2 FQGTGA. V is TRBV7-3 and J is TRBJ2-5, with D possibly matching TRBD1 (5 bases). The source of this sequence is a man aged 18 to 29 in good health. Some clones in this sample may be carry-over from other donors' samples. The sequencing input was naive CD4+ T cells from PBMCs. The subset here: CD45RA+ positively selected. CDR3 region: CASSPRQGETQYF. The CDR3 DNA reads as TGTGCCAGCAGCCCCAGGCAGGGAGAGACCCAGTACTTC.